A single sample gave rise to the 17 T cell receptor beta chains below, sequenced in a study of ipilimumab plus nivolumab after autologous stem cell transplantation (dated by TCRdb to the early 2020s). Library construction relied on the immunoSEQ multiplex PCR assay. The source is immuneACCESS, and TCRdb retained only in-frame sequences with V and J called. Part of the clones is not carried over; for the studies checked, unresolved V genes explain less than half of this, and the remainder is unexplained. The sample table shows about 9,500 clones, and around two thirds are seen once. The ten largest make up about 15% of the sample. The starting material was PBMCs, obtained in a trial of ipilimumab plus nivolumab as post-transplant consolidation. These receptors all come from a female donor with multiple myeloma.

The table lists this clone with a few counts. V is TRBV27 and J is TRBJ1-2; D uncertain. The germline V gene encodes CDR1 MNHEY and CDR2 SMNVEV (reference sequence). This CDR3 has 15 amino acids. Trimming took 6 bases from V and 2 from J, leaving 16 bases between them. The chain's CDR3 is CASSRNDKGNYGYTF. CDR3 coding DNA: TGTGCCAGCAGCCGAAACGACAAGGGAAACTATGGCTACACCTTC.

The rearrangement uses TRBV7-9 and TRBJ1-3, with D uncertain. CDR3 length: 15 residues. Between the trimmed V and J ends, which lost 5 bases and 2 bases, there was a span of 13 bases. The germline gives CDR1 SEHNR, CDR2 FQNEAQ (reference sequence). The CDR3 here is CASSPRTEPGNTIYF. CDR3 DNA: TGTGCCAGCAGCCCGCGGACGGAGCCTGGAAACACCATATATTTT.

J is TRBJ1-2 and V is TRBV7-9; no reliable D call. Trimming took off 5 bases at V and 7 bases at J, with 11 bases between the two ends. The V gene's germline CDR1 is SEHNR and CDR2 FQNEAQ (reference sequence). CDR3 size: 12 residues. The CDR3 is CASSPVGFGYTF. The CDR3 nucleotides read TGTGCCAGCAGCCCGGTGGGGTTTGGCTACACCTTC.

Within the sample, this clone is medium-sized. The CDR3 nucleotides are TGTGCCAGCAGCCACCCCGAGGGGGCGGGTTTCTACGAGCAGTACTTC. It yields the protein CASSHPEGAGFYEQYF. This chain joins TRBV28 and TRBJ2-7, with 7 bases that match TRBD1. Unmatched junction bases numbered 14, after V lost 6 bases and J lost 3 bases. Per germline, CDR1 MDHEN and CDR2 SYDVKM. CDR3 size: 16 residues.

Concerning this clone itself: The sample carries other DNA sequences with the same CDR3. The rearrangement uses TRBV27 and TRBJ2-7; D is unresolved. V was clipped by 5 bases and J by 4 bases, with 9 bases between them. This CDR3 spans 12 amino acids. CDR1 is MNHEY and CDR2 is SMNVEV in the germline V gene (reference sequence). CDR3 protein: CASSLPSYEQYF. The DNA of the CDR3 is TGTGCCAGCAGTCTCCCTTCATACGAGCAGTACTTC.

V gene TRBV28 combines with J gene TRBJ2-7; 11 positions match TRBD1. After removal of 5 bases from V and 6 bases from J, the junction contained 12 bases not matched to a gene. CDR3 length equals 16 residues. Germline V gives CDR1 MDHEN, CDR2 SYDVKM. The DNA of the CDR3 is TGTGCCAGCAGTCCGTGGACAGGGGGCGTTTCGCGCGAGCAGTACTTC. Translation gives CASSPWTGGVSREQYF. The whole variable domain, remainder taken from reference TRBV28 and TRBJ2-7, is DVKVTQSSRYLVKRTGEKVFLECVQDMDHENMFWYRQDPGLGLRLIYFSYDVKMKEKGDIPEGYSVSREKKERFSLILESASTNQTSMYLCASSPWTGGVSREQYFGPGTRLTVT.

This chain links TRBV29-1 with TRBJ2-7; D assignment may be TRBD1 or TRBD2 (5 bases each). Germline V gene sequence: CDR1 SQVTM, CDR2 ANQGSEA. V lost 6 bases to trimming and J lost 1 base, with 13 bases between them. The CDR3 is 13 residues long. CDR3 in DNA: TGCAGCGTGGGGGTCAGTCAATCCTACGAGCAGTACTTC. Translating it yields CSVGVSQSYEQYF.

The V call is TRBV5-1, the J call TRBJ2-1, with TRBD2 matching 11 bases. Unmatched junction bases numbered 7, after V lost 6 bases and J lost 8 bases. The CDR3 loop spans 14 amino acids. CDR1 is SGHRS and CDR2 is YFSETQ in the germline V gene. CDR3 coding DNA: TGCGCCAGCAAACTAGCGGGAGCTATCGATGAGCAGTTCTTC. Amino acids: CASKLAGAIDEQFF.

The sample holds one count of this clone. The CDR3 here is CASSDQGISTDTQYF. The CDR3 DNA sequence: TGTGCCAGCAGCGACCAGGGTATCAGCACAGATACGCAGTATTTT. The chain employs TRBV7-2 and TRBJ2-3; TRBD1 is a possible D gene (5 bases). Trimming removed 5 bases at V and 0 bases at J, with 12 bases between. The CDR3 loop spans 15 amino acids. The V gene's germline CDR1 is SGHTA and CDR2 FQGNSA.

This clone was counted a few times. The rearrangement uses TRBV7-8 and TRBJ2-1, with D unclear. Germline V CDR1 and CDR2: SGHVS, FQNEAQ. The CDR3 is made up of 13 amino acids. The V end lost 2 bases, the J end lost 12 bases, and 14 bases lay between the germline ends. This CDR3 is CASSLYGVRRQFF. The CDR3 DNA is TGTGCCAGCAGCTTATATGGGGTAAGGCGGCAGTTCTTC.

This clone was detected a few times. CDR3 protein: CASSLDGTSYF. DNA for the CDR3: TGTGCCAGCAGCTTAGATGGGACATCCTACTTC. This chain links TRBV13 with TRBJ2-4; possibly TRBD1 for D (6 bases). Germline-derived CDR1 and CDR2 are PRHDT and FYEKMQ (reference sequence). The CDR3 loop spans 11 amino acids. Trimming took 1 base from V and 16 from J, leaving 11 bases between them.

This rearrangement joins TRBV27 to TRBJ2-7, with TRBD1 as a possible D gene (6 bases). The germline V gene encodes CDR1 MNHEY and CDR2 SMNVEV (reference sequence). The CDR3 is 14 amino acids. The germline V and J ends were trimmed by 4 bases and 3 bases, with 13 bases remaining between them. The CDR3 region is CASSYSQGRYEQYF. The CDR3 DNA reads as TGTGCCAGCAGTTACTCGCAGGGGCGCTACGAGCAGTACTTC.

This chain links TRBV27 with TRBJ2-7, with 7 nucleotides matching TRBD2. The CDR3 sequence is 14 residues long. The V gene's germline CDR1 is MNHEY and CDR2 SMNVEV (reference sequence). Unmatched junction bases numbered 3, after V lost 3 bases and J lost 1 base. DNA for the CDR3: TGTGCCAGCAGTTTCGGGGGGAGGTCCTACGAGCAGTACTTC. Translation: CASSFGGRSYEQYF.

Only a few counts were recorded for this clone. The rearrangement joins TRBV28 to TRBJ2-2; the D gene could be TRBD1 or TRBD2 (5 bases each). Germline lookup yields CDR1 MDHEN and CDR2 SYDVKM. CDR3 length: 14 amino acids. Trimming pared 5 bases from V and 8 bases from J, leaving 15 bases between. For the CDR3, the DNA is TGTGCCAGCAGTCCATTGGGACCACAGGGGGAGCTGTTTTTT. This encodes CASSPLGPQGELFF.

This clone was seen a single time. CDR3 residues: CASRPPDRGGTGELFF. The CDR3 DNA reads as TGTGCCAGCAGGCCACCTGACAGGGGAGGGACCGGGGAGCTGTTTTTT. The chain joins TRBV28 to TRBJ2-2; maybe TRBD1 (8 bases). The CDR3 has 16 residues. Germline values: CDR1 MDHEN, CDR2 SYDVKM. Trimming pared 6 bases from V and 5 bases from J, leaving 19 bases between.

CDR3: CASSYRATGPYEQYF. The DNA for the CDR3 is TGTGCCAGCAGTTACAGGGCGACAGGTCCCTACGAGCAGTACTTC. The rearrangement uses TRBV6-5 and TRBJ2-7; possibly TRBD1 for D (6 bases). CDR1 and CDR2 from the germline V gene are MNHEY and SVGAGI. The CDR3 contains 15 residues. V lost 2 bases and J 2 bases, leaving 13 bases between the germline ends.

The V and J genes are TRBV5-4 and TRBJ2-1; D unresolved. The CDR3 sequence is 13 residues long. V shed 1 base and J shed 5 bases, with 7 bases lying between them. In germline, CDR1 is SGHNT, CDR2 YYREEE (reference sequence). CDR3 sequence reads: CASSLQPDNEQFF. The CDR3 DNA reads TGTGCCAGCAGCTTGCAGCCCGACAATGAGCAGTTCTTC. Full variable domain (rest looked up from reference TRBV5-4 and TRBJ2-1): ETGVTQSPTHLIKTRGQQVTLRCSSQSGHNTVSWYQQALGQGPQFIFQYYREEENGRGNFPPRFSGLQFPNYSSELNVNALELDDSALYLCASSLQPDNEQFFGPGTRLTVL.